This T cell receptor beta chain originates from a study of blood T cell repertoires in COVID-19. Study context: The origin of the acute and convalescent COVID-19 samples was the United States, Italy and Spain. T cells, B-cell-depleted T cells, or PBMCs supplied cDNA or gDNA.

In the source study's methods: For nucleated cells, counts were estimated from reference gene primer amplification. The assay was immunoSEQ multiplex PCR, and TCRdb's table has in-frame clones only and misses some. That table is the source of V, J and clone size, and D and trimming were worked out from the DNA. Of 190,000 or so clones listed, over 75% are singletons. Per germline, CDR1 KGHSH and CDR2 LQKENI. The length of the CDR3 is 14 residues. J gave up 2 bases and V 2 bases, and 0 bases lay outside the gene matches. The rearrangement uses TRBV18 and TRBJ1-3; 7 nucleotides agree with TRBD1. The sequenced sample was peripheral blood. The clonotype was recovered from a man aged 40-55 years with active or convalescent COVID-19. The CDR3 region is CASSPGTAGNTIYF. In DNA form, the CDR3 reads TGTGCCAGCTCACCAGGGACAGCTGGAAACACCATATATTTT.